The sequence of this T cell receptor beta chain was determined in a study of cytomegalovirus exposure and HLA in healthy donors. General study points: A few chains linked to CMV were shown in vitro to be specific for CMV antigens. The tendency of first-cohort TCR clusters to co-occur in the 120 or so validation repertoires was the finding of a later analysis. Published work reported that the classifier diagnosed cytomegalovirus status with high specificity and sensitivity.

CDR1 is MNHNY and CDR2 is SVGAGI in the germline V gene (reference sequence). Between the trimmed V and J ends, which lost 5 bases and 1 base, there was a span of 12 bases. The CDR3 is 15 amino acids. Sequencing used immunoSEQ multiplex PCR; TCRdb keeps in-frame clones, though not all of them. The sample yields 75,000 to 95,000 clones, about 96% seen once. Details on this clone: Its antigen is not identified.

While the first cohort had 500 to 700 subjects, the donors belonged to the separate validation cohort of about 120 subjects. The sequenced sample was PBMCs. The rearrangement uses TRBV6-6 and TRBJ2-1; a possible D gene is TRBD2 (6 bases). This receptor was identified in a man younger than 35 in good health and CMV-seronegative. CDR3 sequence: CASSTPGTSYNEQFF. The CDR3 DNA sequence: TGTGCCAGCAGTACCCCTGGGACTTCCTACAATGAGCAGTTCTTC.